This TCR beta chain was identified during a study of technical replicates of blood from a handful of donors. Libraries were prepared by immunoSEQ multiplex PCR; TCRdb keeps only in-frame clonotypes and omits some of them. The sample has 9,500 to 15,000 clones, approximately 95% seen once; the top ten hold 6.3%. Material for sequencing was PBMCs. The receptor was isolated from a human donor in good health.

The DNA for the CDR3 is TGTGCCAGCAGCTCGGGTCCCGGGGAGTTATCTGGCTACACCTTC. Residues: CASSSGPGELSGYTF. This rearrangement joins TRBV7-2 to TRBJ1-2; D is uncertain. V shed 4 bases and J shed 7 bases, with 19 bases lying between them. This CDR3 is built from 15 residues. Germline loops: CDR1 SGHTA, CDR2 FQGNSA.